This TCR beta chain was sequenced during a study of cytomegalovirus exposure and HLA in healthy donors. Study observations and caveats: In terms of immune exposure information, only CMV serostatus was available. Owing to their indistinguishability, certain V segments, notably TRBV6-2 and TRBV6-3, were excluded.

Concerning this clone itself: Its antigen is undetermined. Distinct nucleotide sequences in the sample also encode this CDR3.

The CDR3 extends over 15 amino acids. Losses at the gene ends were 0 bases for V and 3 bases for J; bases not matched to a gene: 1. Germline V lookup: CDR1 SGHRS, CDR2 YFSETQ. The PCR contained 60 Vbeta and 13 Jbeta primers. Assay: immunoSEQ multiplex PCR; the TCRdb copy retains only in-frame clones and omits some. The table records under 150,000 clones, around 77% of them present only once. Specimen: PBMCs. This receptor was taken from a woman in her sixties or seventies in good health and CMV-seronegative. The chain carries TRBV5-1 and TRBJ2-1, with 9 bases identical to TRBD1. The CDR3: CASSLGGQGYNEQFF. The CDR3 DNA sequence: TGCGCCAGCAGCTTGGGGGGACAGGGCTACAATGAGCAGTTCTTC. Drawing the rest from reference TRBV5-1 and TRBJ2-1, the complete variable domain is KAGVTQTPRYLIKTRGQQVTLSCSPISGHRSVSWYQQTPGQGLQFLFEYFSETQRNKGNFPGRFSGRQFSNSRSEMNVSTLELGDSALYLCASSLGGQGYNEQFFGPGTRLTVL.